The T cell receptor beta chain under discussion was sequenced for a study of spatial heterogeneity in lung cancer. On the study more broadly: Alpha-chain sequences were detected in numbers that were consistently lower than beta-chain sequences. The study found that TCR transcript counts in tumor regions correlated strongly with a matched bulk RNA-seq T cell module score.

Germline assignment: CDR1 LGHNA and CDR2 YSLEER. The V end lost 4 bases, the J end lost 0 bases, and 16 bases lay between the germline ends. The CDR3 has 17 amino acids. The sample holds many counts of this clonotype. No antigen is known for it. This beta chain represents an off-target read in a library built for alpha chains; its size is of limited meaning. Overall study results and limits: For tumor T cells, estimated coverage reached only 5.5% to 8% (alpha) and about 12% (beta). The study found that expanded intratumoral alpha and beta TCR counts tracked tumor mutation counts.

TCRdb re-derived calls from the 5' RACE reads in MiXCR, one entry per CDR3 protein. This table has about 16,000 distinct CDR3 sequences, 6% to 7.5% appearing once. Indicated time point: sample taken at primary tumor resection. 72 TRACERx patients with early, untreated non-small cell lung cancer donated samples. This sequence was found in a female donor with early-stage non-small cell lung cancer. The sample in question was lung tumor tissue, obtained at surgery. The rearrangement joins TRBV4-3 to TRBJ1-3; tentative D call: TRBD1 (5 bases). This chain's CDR3 is CASSPDAEDSSGNTIYF. Written as DNA, the CDR3 is TGCGCCAGCAGCCCAGATGCCGAAGACAGCTCTGGAAACACCATATATTTT.